The rows below give T cell receptor beta chains drawn from one sample of a study of identical twins. TCRdb re-called the 5' RACE reads through MiXCR, storing one row per CDR3 protein. This sample carries approximately 470,000 distinct CDR3 sequences, 14% of them seen once, and the ten largest clones take about 0.52%. The sample also formed part of further work on yellow fever vaccine responses in identical twins.

Source material: CD4+ T cells sorted from blood. The receptors originated from a woman aged 18-29 years in good health. CDR3s include the opening cysteine and the closing phenylalanine or tryptophan. D genes are given only for firm matches. Not every row has a clone size; where given, it reads once, few, many or a size class.

size	V	J	D	DNA	CDR3
few	TRBV19	TRBJ2-1	-	TGTGCCAGTTCCCATGCATGGTACCCGCCCAATGAGCAGTTCTTC	CASSHAWYPPNEQFF
few	TRBV6-1	TRBJ2-4	TRBD2	TGTGCCAGCAGCGCAAGCGGGAGCGGGGTCATTCAGTACTTC	CASSASGSGVIQYF
-	TRBV3-1	TRBJ2-5	-	TGTGCCAGCAGCCGATTAGACTTGTCCCAAGAGACCCAGTACTTC	CASSRLDLSQETQYF
-	TRBV20-1	TRBJ2-3	TRBD1	TGCAGTGCCGGGACAGGGATCACAGATACGCAGTATTTT	CSAGTGITDTQYF
few	TRBV5-1	TRBJ2-2	TRBD1	TGCGCCAGCATCCCGGGGACAGCCACGAACACCGGGGAGCTGTTTTTT	CASIPGTATNTGELFF
few	TRBV7-8	TRBJ2-5	-	TGTGCCAGCAGCCGTATCAGATCAGGTCTCAGGACCCAGTACTTC	CASSRIRSGLRTQYF
-	TRBV18	TRBJ2-6	-	TGTGCCAGCTCACCAGGAGGCAGGGAGGCAGACGTCCTGGCTTTC	CASSPGGREADVLAF
few	TRBV24-1	TRBJ2-7	TRBD1	TGTGCCACCAGTACTAGGACAGGGCTTCGAGACGAGCAGTACTTC	CATSTRTGLRDEQYF
few	TRBV5-6	TRBJ1-1	-	TGTGCCAGCAGCAAGAGTTACACTGAAGCTTTCTTT	CASSKSYTEAFF
few	TRBV9	TRBJ1-1	-	TGTGCCAGCAGCGTAGGTGGGATTTTGAACACTGAAGCTTTCTTT	CASSVGGILNTEAFF
few	TRBV10-3	TRBJ2-7	-	TGTGCCATCAGTGACAGGACCTCCTACGAGCAGTACTTC	CAISDRTSYEQYF
-	TRBV28	TRBJ2-7	TRBD2	TGTGCCAGCAGTGGCGGGACTAGCGGAGACTACGAGCAGTACTTC	CASSGGTSGDYEQYF
many	TRBV12-3/TRBV12-4	TRBJ1-1	-	TGTGCCAGCAGTTCCCGGGAAAAAAACACTGAAGCTTTCTTT	CASSSREKNTEAFF
-	TRBV7-8	TRBJ2-7	-	TGTGCCAGCAGCTACCGGGACTTACCGGCGTCCTACGAGCAGTACTTC	CASSYRDLPASYEQYF
-	TRBV3-1	TRBJ2-4	-	TGTGCCAGCAGCCAAGTCAATTCGGGGCGGGGCAAAAACATTCAGTACTTC	CASSQVNSGRGKNIQYF
few	TRBV20-1	TRBJ2-1	-	TGCAGTGCTAGAGATAGGAGAGACAATGAGCAGTTCTTC	CSARDRRDNEQFF
-	TRBV4-2	TRBJ2-7	TRBD1	TGTGCCAGCAGCAGACAGGGGGGCGCGGGCGAGCAGTACTTC	CASSRQGGAGEQYF
-	TRBV2	TRBJ2-7	-	TGTGCCAGCAGTCGCAGTATTCAACTCTACGAGCAGTACTTC	CASSRSIQLYEQYF
many	TRBV12-3/TRBV12-4	TRBJ1-1	-	TGTGCCAGCAGTGACAAAGGGGGGAACACTGAAGCTTTCTTT	CASSDKGGNTEAFF
-	TRBV12-3/TRBV12-4	TRBJ2-5	-	TGTGCCAGCAGTTTAGATCCTGAAGAAAAAGAGACCCAGTACTTC	CASSLDPEEKETQYF
few	TRBV18	TRBJ2-3	TRBD2	TGTGCCAGCTCACCACTCCCTAGCGGGAGTAGGGCAGATACGCAGTATTTT	CASSPLPSGSRADTQYF
few	TRBV20-1	TRBJ1-1	TRBD1	TGCAGTGCAAAGGACAGGGTGAACACTGAAGCTTTCTTT	CSAKDRVNTEAFF
many	TRBV7-9	TRBJ2-1	-	TGTGCCAGCAGCCGTAGACAAAGTACCTACAATGAGCAGTTCTTC	CASSRRQSTYNEQFF
few	TRBV12-3/TRBV12-4	TRBJ1-6	-	TGTGCCAGCAGTTTAACAACAGGGCCCAATTCACCCCTCCACTTT	CASSLTTGPNSPLHF
few	TRBV5-1	TRBJ2-7	-	TGCGCCAGCAGCTGGGCGGACAGCACCTACGAGCAGTACTTC	CASSWADSTYEQYF
-	TRBV7-8	TRBJ2-3	-	TGTGCCAGCCGAAGTGTTCGCTCAGATACGCAGTATTTT	CASRSVRSDTQYF
few	TRBV25-1	TRBJ2-5	TRBD2	TGTGCCAGCAGTGTTGAGCGGGGGCAAGAGACCCAGTACTTC	CASSVERGQETQYF
many	TRBV10-3	TRBJ2-1	TRBD2	TGTGCCATCCTGAGGACTAGCGGGGGGGCTGATGAGCAGTTCTTC	CAILRTSGGADEQFF
-	TRBV11-1	TRBJ2-7	TRBD1	TGTGCCAGCAGCCCCGGTGACAGGGTCAGCTCCTACGAGCAGTACTTC	CASSPGDRVSSYEQYF
few	TRBV28	TRBJ2-3	TRBD1	TGTGCCAGCAACACCGGGACAGGGGCGGATACGCAGTATTTT	CASNTGTGADTQYF
few	TRBV7-9	TRBJ2-5	TRBD1	TGTGCCAGCAGCTTAACAGGGGGACGGACTTACCAAGAGACCCAGTACTTC	CASSLTGGRTYQETQYF
-	TRBV7-9	TRBJ2-7	TRBD1	TGTGCCAGCAGCTTAGAGACAGGGGGCCCCTACGAGCAGTACTTC	CASSLETGGPYEQYF
many	TRBV6-5	TRBJ1-2	-	TGTGCCAGCAGTTACTCGGGTCTATCCGGGACCATTAACTATGGCTACACCTTC	CASSYSGLSGTINYGYTF
-	TRBV14	TRBJ2-4	TRBD2	TGTGCCAGCAGCCCAGCGGGAATAGCCAAAAACATTCAGTACTTC	CASSPAGIAKNIQYF
many	TRBV29-1	TRBJ2-6	-	TGCAGCGTCAAAGGAGGTGGGGCCAACGTCCTGACTTTC	CSVKGGGANVLTF